This T cell receptor (beta chain) comes out of a study of T cells in Graves' hyperthyroidism and ophthalmopathy. Study-level findings and limits: In simple terms, a model built on 13 V-J features told ophthalmopathy apart from stable hyperthyroidism. Model-based prediction identified ophthalmopathy a median roughly six months prior to its onset.

There were TCR beta CDR3 regions amplified from RNA transcripts. When the TCR CDR3 underwent first-round RT-PCR, the HTBI primer set was used. TCRdb fed the multiplex PCR reads into MiXCR, producing one record per CDR3 protein. Of around 270,000 distinct CDR3 sequences listed, less than 20% were seen once; the top ten hold 35% to 45%. Ophthalmopathy in the patients scored at least 3 on Clinical Activity Score and at least 4 on NOSPECS grade, lasting under 3 months. Exclusion of patients followed from uncontrolled infection, other autoimmune disease, pregnancy or lactation. V dropped 7 bases and J dropped 1 base, with 10 bases sitting between them. The germline gives CDR1 LNHDA, CDR2 SQIVND (reference sequence). The CDR3 has 13 residues. Comments on this clonotype: What it binds is unknown.

The chain recombines TRBV19 with TRBJ2-5, with a tentative D call TRBD2 (6 bases). This TCR was recovered from a man in his fifties or sixties with Graves' ophthalmopathy. The sequenced sample consisted of blood. The CDR3 nucleotides read TGTGCCAGTATAGGAGGGGCCCAAGAGACCCAGTACTTC. Translation: CASIGGAQETQYF.